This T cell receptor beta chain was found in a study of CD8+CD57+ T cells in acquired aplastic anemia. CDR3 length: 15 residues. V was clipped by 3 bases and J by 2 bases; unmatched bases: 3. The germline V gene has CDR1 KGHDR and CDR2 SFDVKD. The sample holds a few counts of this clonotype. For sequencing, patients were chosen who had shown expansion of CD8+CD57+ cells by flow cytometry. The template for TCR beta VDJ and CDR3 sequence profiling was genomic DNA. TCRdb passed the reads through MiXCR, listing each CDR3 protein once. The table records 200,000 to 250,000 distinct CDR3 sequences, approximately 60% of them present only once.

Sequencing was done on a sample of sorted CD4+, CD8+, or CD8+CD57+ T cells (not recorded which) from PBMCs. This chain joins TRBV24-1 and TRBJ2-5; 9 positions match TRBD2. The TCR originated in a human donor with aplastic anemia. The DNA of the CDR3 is TGTGCCACCAGTGATCGCCTAGCGGGACAAGAGACCCAGTACTTC. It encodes CATSDRLAGQETQYF.